Described below is a single T cell receptor beta chain sequence and its context. Its antigen has not been determined. Base-call qualities are not available, and no considerably larger clone is one nucleotide away. The CDR3 runs 13 amino acids, cysteine and phenylalanine included. CDR3 DNA is the only sequence kept; it has 39 bases, read in frame from the first base. Reading the germline V gene (reference sequence) gives CDR1 MNHNY and CDR2 SVGAGI. V drops 2 bases and J drops 2 bases, leaving 7 bases in between. The entry originates in a study of T cell responses to AZD1222 COVID-19 vaccine (dated by TCRdb to the early 2020s). With respect to the entire study: A total of over 230 trial participants underwent TCR sequencing, of whom about 200 had received two doses of AZD1222 and approximately 25 had received two doses of the MenACWY control vaccine. Trial participants were enrolled by age into subgroups of 18-55, 56-69 and 70-plus years, and about 150, 27 and 61 TCR-sequenced participants, respectively, were included in these subgroups.

General study outcomes and caveats: Because no day 14 peak-response samples were available, the repertoires could be characterized only after the peak T cell response. Participants were mostly white British and included more females than males, and it was suggested by the authors that clonal diversity may have been underestimated. The 56-69-year group was small, and its depth increase did not reach significance, likely because of low power. Reportedly, close to half of the unique spike-specific TCRs recognized epitopes lying outside the regions that are mutated in the B.1.351 and B.1.1.7 variants. Spike-specific TCR breadth and depth rose significantly after two AZD1222 doses compared with day 0 and with MenACWY recipients. Only a handful of AZD1222 recipients were SARS-CoV-2 seropositive at baseline, limiting conclusions about previously exposed vaccinees. CD4 TCRs associated with the vaccine covered the entire spike protein, and the dominant responses were in regions 160-218 and 743-854.

The CDR3 regions of human TCRbeta chains were analyzed by immunosequencing. On the authors' methods: TCRs in the repertoires were matched against a reference library of SARS-CoV-2-specific TCRs that had been generated with the MIRA antigen-specificity platform. Breadth was defined as the fraction of unique TCRs that were SARS-CoV-2-associated, and depth was defined as the fraction of total T cells that were SARS-CoV-2-associated. Using the MIRA data, each spike-specific TCR was mapped to the spike region that the TCR reacts to and placed in a CD4 or CD8 class. Log10-transformed breadth and depth values were compared by one-way ANOVA with Sidak's multiple comparisons tests. Drawn from immuneACCESS, this table holds only the in-frame rearrangements with V and J called that TCRdb kept. Clones are partly lost; checked studies trace under half to an unresolved V gene and leave the rest unexplained. V, J and clone size derive from that table, while D and trimming were established from the DNA sequence. The sample records 75,000 to 100,000 clones, roughly 90% of which are singletons. The ten largest clones add up to around 3.2% of the sample.

The time point label for this specimen denotes: about 28 days (+/-7) after the second vaccine dose. AZD1222 recipients given second doses at about 4 weeks or at about 12 weeks were pooled, since spike-specific TCR depth and breadth were not found to differ between the two schedules. The vaccinee samples were drawn from two UK trials, COV001 and COV002, one of which was a single-blind randomized controlled phase 2/3 trial testing AZD1222 (ChAdOx1 nCoV-19) in healthy adults. For TCRbeta chain sequencing, PBMC samples were collected from trial participants at day 0 and at day 28 after the second dose.

This specimen was peripheral blood, taken 28 days after the second AZD1222 dose. The sequence derives from an adult who received the AZD1222 COVID-19 vaccine. This sequence uses TRBV6-6 and TRBJ2-7; confidence is insufficient to name the D gene. The DNA is TGTGCCAGCAGTTACGGAGAAGCCTACGAGCAGTACTTC. It encodes CASSYGEAYEQYF.